These 19 T cell receptor beta chains came from one sample sequenced in a study of Graves' ophthalmopathy and Graves' hyperthyroidism. As the template, RNA transcripts were used to amplify TCR beta CDR3 regions. The workflow started with a first-round RT-PCR run with HTBI primers and then moved on to a second-round multiplex PCR. TCRdb redid the calling of the multiplex PCR reads with MiXCR, one entry per CDR3 protein. Of 200,000 to 250,000 distinct CDR3 sequences detected, 45% to 55% appear once; the ten largest clones hold approximately 44%. The sequencing input was peripheral blood. The receptor source for this set is an adult man with Graves' ophthalmopathy.

The rearrangement links TRBV5-8 to TRBJ2-2; 8 bases line up with TRBD1. CDR1 and CDR2 (germline): SGHTS, YDEGEE. This CDR3 contains 16 residues. Trimming removed 3 bases from V and 4 bases from J; junction bases left unmatched: 8. CDR3 loop: CASSSDRDASTGELFF. The CDR3 coding sequence is TGTGCCAGCAGCTCGGACAGGGACGCGAGCACCGGGGAGCTGTTTTTT.

V usage is TRBV6-5 and J usage is TRBJ1-2, with 10 bases that match TRBD1. The CDR3 extends over 14 amino acids. V lost 5 bases to trimming and J lost 6 bases; unmatched junction nucleotides: 6. Per the germline V gene, CDR1 is MNHEY and CDR2 is SVGAGI. DNA for the CDR3: TGTGCCAGCAGTCCCGGGACAGGGGTCCATGGCTACACCTTC. Translation: CASSPGTGVHGYTF.

The V and J genes are TRBV7-9 and TRBJ1-1, with D uncertain. The V gene lost 2 bases and the J gene lost 6 bases, with 13 bases spanning the gap. There are 14 residues in the CDR3. Germline lookup yields CDR1 SEHNR and CDR2 FQNEAQ (reference sequence). The CDR3 DNA is TGTGCCAGCAGCTTATTACTGAGGACCGCTGAAGCTTTCTTT. Encoded protein: CASSLLLRTAEAFF.

Written as DNA, the CDR3 is TGTGCCAGCAGCCCAAGCGGAGCTAACTACGAGCAGTACTTC. Encoded protein: CASSPSGANYEQYF. V is TRBV5-4 and J is TRBJ2-7, with D maybe TRBD2 (5 bases). With 4 bases removed from V and 3 bases from J, the gap between germline ends came to 14 bases. CDR1 is SGHNT, CDR2 YYREEE, per germline (reference sequence). This CDR3 comprises 14 residues.

The table lists this clonotype with a few counts. CDR3 sequence: CASSLGEKLFF. The DNA of the CDR3 is TGTGCCAGCAGTTTGGGGGAAAAACTGTTTTTT. The chain recombines TRBV12-3 or TRBV12-4 with TRBJ1-4, with unresolved D. Between the trimmed V and J ends, which lost 3 bases and 8 bases, there was a span of 4 bases. CDR3 length: 11 amino acids.

As to this clonotype: The junction and the germline gene differ at one end; a read error may be behind it. CDR3 nucleotides: TGTGCCAGCCCACCAGCGGTCGGGGAGCTGTTTTTT. It encodes CASPPAVGELFF. This sequence joins TRBV18 and TRBJ2-2; the D gene is possibly TRBD2 (5 bases). The CDR3 spans 12 residues. Germline V CDR1 and CDR2: KGHSH, LQKENI.

The chain carries TRBV5-1 and TRBJ2-3; D not resolved. The CDR3 extends over 12 amino acids. Germline lookup yields CDR1 SGHRS and CDR2 YFSETQ. The germline V and J ends were trimmed by 4 bases and 5 bases, with 8 bases remaining between them. In nucleotides, the CDR3 is TGCGCCAGCAGCGGCGTGTTAGATACGCAGTATTTT. Protein: CASSGVLDTQYF.

The gene calls are TRBV6-6 and TRBJ1-1, with D perhaps TRBD1 (5 bases). The germline V gene has CDR1 MNHNY and CDR2 SVGAGI (reference sequence). V gave up 5 bases and J gave up 3 bases, with 13 bases separating them. The CDR3 runs to 14 residues. For the CDR3, the DNA is TGTGCCAGCAGTGAAGCTGGGGGAGACACTGAAGCTTTCTTT. It is translated as CASSEAGGDTEAFF.

The V call is TRBV2, the J call TRBJ2-7; TRBD2 matches at 7 bases. Per germline, CDR1 SNHLY and CDR2 FYNNEI. CDR3 length equals 13 residues. Losses at the gene ends were 7 bases for V and 3 bases for J; bases not matched to a gene: 6. CDR3: CASTLAENYEQYF. CDR3 coding DNA: TGTGCCAGCACCCTAGCGGAGAACTACGAGCAGTACTTC.

This clonotype was seen more than once but under ten times. The chain links TRBV29-1 to TRBJ1-2, with D unresolved. The CDR3 is 13 amino acids. The germline CDR1 and CDR2 sequences are SQVTM and ANQGSEA. The CDR3 reads CSARPPGFYGYTF. In DNA form, the CDR3 reads TGCAGTGCTCGCCCGCCAGGTTTTTATGGCTACACCTTC.

This clonotype has a handful of counts. J is TRBJ1-1 and V is TRBV19, with 7 bases that match TRBD1. CDR3 length: 14 residues. The germline V gene has CDR1 LNHDA and CDR2 SQIVND (reference sequence). The ends lost 3 bases at V and 0 bases at J; junction bases unmatched: 1. Here the CDR3 DNA reads TGTGCCAGTAGTATGGGGACAGTGAACACTGAAGCTTTCTTT. Translated: CASSMGTVNTEAFF. The whole variable domain, filled in from reference TRBV19 and TRBJ1-1, reads DGGITQSPKYLFRKEGQNVTLSCEQNLNHDAMYWYRQDPGQGLRLIYYSQIVNDFQKGDIAEGYSVSREKKESFPLTVTSAQKNPTAFYLCASSMGTVNTEAFFGQGTRLTVV.

V is TRBV10-3 and J is TRBJ2-3, with D tentatively TRBD1 (5 bases). V dropped 4 bases and J dropped 5 bases, with 10 bases sitting between them. CDR1 and CDR2 (germline): ENHRY, SYGVKD. This CDR3 region has 13 residues. DNA for the CDR3: TGTGCCATCAGTGCAGGGTCCGGAGATACGCAGTATTTT. Amino acid sequence: CAISAGSGDTQYF.

This rearrangement joins TRBV7-9 to TRBJ1-3, with 8 bases identical to TRBD1. Germline CDR1 reads SEHNR; CDR2 reads FQNEAQ (reference sequence). With 0 bases clipped from V and 3 bases from J, the junction kept 4 bases outside the gene matches. The CDR3 is made up of 16 amino acids. This CDR3 is CASSLATDRVGNTIYF. In DNA form, the CDR3 reads TGTGCCAGCAGCTTAGCGACGGACAGGGTTGGAAACACCATATATTTT.

The chain couples TRBV5-5 to TRBJ2-7, with TRBD1 matching 12 bases. The CDR3 length is 16 residues. Germline lookup yields CDR1 SGHKS and CDR2 YYEKEE (reference sequence). With 4 bases clipped from V and 2 bases from J, the junction kept 7 bases outside the gene matches. CDR3 loop: CASSKGQGAGTYEQYF. The CDR3 nucleotides are TGTGCCAGCAGCAAGGGACAGGGGGCAGGGACCTACGAGCAGTACTTC.

The chain couples TRBV7-2 to TRBJ1-1; D gene ambiguous. Germline loops: CDR1 SGHTA, CDR2 FQGNSA. The V end lost 2 bases, the J end lost 1 base, and 5 bases lay between the germline ends. The CDR3 is 13 residues long. The CDR3 DNA reads as TGTGCCAGCAGCTTAATGAAGAACACTGAAGCTTTCTTT. It is translated as CASSLMKNTEAFF.

This chain joins TRBV5-1 and TRBJ1-3, with D maybe TRBD1 (5 bases). V was clipped by 0 bases and J by 3 bases, with 7 bases between them. The V gene's germline CDR1 is SGHRS and CDR2 YFSETQ. There are 14 residues in the CDR3. CDR3 in DNA: TGCGCCAGCAGCTTGGGAGGGGATGGAAACACCATATATTTT. As protein: CASSLGGDGNTIYF.

CDR3 nucleotide sequence: TGTGCCACCAGTGATTTTACCGTGACGGGGCAAGGCTACACCTTC. Its protein is CATSDFTVTGQGYTF. The chain links TRBV24-1 to TRBJ1-2, with a weak D call TRBD1 (5 bases). From germline, CDR1 is KGHDR and CDR2 SFDVKD. V gave up 1 base and J gave up 8 bases, with 16 bases separating them. This CDR3 is 15 amino acids long.

The genes are TRBV5-1 and TRBJ2-5, with D unresolved. The length of the CDR3 is 12 residues. Trimming removed 2 bases at V and 11 bases at J, with 13 bases between. Per the germline V gene, CDR1 is SGHRS and CDR2 is YFSETQ. The CDR3 sequence: CASSFMSDTQYF. The CDR3 DNA follows: TGCGCCAGCAGCTTTATGTCGGATACGCAGTACTTC.

This clonotype has a handful of counts. The V gene is TRBV6-5, the J gene TRBJ1-1, with 7 bases fitting TRBD1. Germline V gene sequence: CDR1 MNHEY, CDR2 SVGAGI. V lost 6 bases and J lost 4; bases outside the gene matches: 5. This CDR3 is 13 amino acids long. CDR3 sequence reads: CASSSTGITEAFF. CDR3 nucleotide sequence: TGTGCCAGCAGCTCGACAGGGATCACTGAAGCTTTCTTT.